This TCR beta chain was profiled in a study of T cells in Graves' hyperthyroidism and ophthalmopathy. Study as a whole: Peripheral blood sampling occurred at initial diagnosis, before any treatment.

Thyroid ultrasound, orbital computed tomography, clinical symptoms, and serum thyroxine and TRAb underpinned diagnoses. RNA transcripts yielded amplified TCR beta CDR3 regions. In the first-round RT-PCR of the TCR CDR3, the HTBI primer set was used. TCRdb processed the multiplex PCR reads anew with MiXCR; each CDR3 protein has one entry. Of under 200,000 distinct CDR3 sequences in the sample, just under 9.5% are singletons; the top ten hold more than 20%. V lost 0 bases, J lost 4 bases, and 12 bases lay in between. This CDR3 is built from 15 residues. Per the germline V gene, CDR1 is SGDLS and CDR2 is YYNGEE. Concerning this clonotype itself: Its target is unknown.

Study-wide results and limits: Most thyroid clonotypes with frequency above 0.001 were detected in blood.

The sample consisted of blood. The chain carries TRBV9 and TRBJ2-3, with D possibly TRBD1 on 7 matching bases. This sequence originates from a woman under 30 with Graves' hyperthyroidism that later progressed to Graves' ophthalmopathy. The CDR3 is CASSVATGEADTQYF. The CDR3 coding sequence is TGTGCCAGCAGCGTAGCTACAGGGGAGGCAGATACGCAGTATTTT.